This T cell receptor beta chain comes out of a study of cytomegalovirus exposure and HLA in healthy donors. In the PCR, 60 Vbeta and 13 Jbeta primers were used. Only in-frame clones appear in the TCRdb table, and some are missing; sequencing was by immunoSEQ multiplex PCR. Its listing shows 35,000 to 50,000 clones. V gave up 2 bases and J gave up 3 bases, with 16 bases separating them. Germline values: CDR1 SGHVS, CDR2 FNYEAQ. The CDR3 contains 17 residues. The rearrangement uses TRBV7-6 and TRBJ2-2; the D gene is possibly TRBD1 (6 bases). The sequence came from a woman younger than 45 in good health and CMV-seropositive. Sequencing was done on a sample of PBMCs. The CDR3 region has the DNA TGTGCCAGCAGCTTAACTGGGGGCCGAAGCGACACCGGGGAGCTGTTTTTT. Its protein product is CASSLTGGRSDTGELFF.